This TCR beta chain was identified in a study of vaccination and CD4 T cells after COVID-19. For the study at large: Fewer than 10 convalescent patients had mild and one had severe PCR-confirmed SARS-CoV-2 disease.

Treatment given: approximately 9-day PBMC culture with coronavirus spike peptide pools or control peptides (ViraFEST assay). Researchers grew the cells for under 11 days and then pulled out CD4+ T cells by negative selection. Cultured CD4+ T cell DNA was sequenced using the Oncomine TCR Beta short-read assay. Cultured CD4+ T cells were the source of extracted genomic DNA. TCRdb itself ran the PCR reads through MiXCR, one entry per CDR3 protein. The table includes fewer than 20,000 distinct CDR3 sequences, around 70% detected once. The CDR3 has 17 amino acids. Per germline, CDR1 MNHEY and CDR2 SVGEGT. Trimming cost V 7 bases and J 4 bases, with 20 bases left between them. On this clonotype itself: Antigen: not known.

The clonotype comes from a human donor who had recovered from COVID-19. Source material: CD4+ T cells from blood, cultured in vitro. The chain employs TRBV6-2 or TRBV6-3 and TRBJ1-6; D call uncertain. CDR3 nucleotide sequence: TGTGCCAGCATCAAAGGAGCGGGGTCAAGATATAATTCACCCCTCCACTTT. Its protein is CASIKGAGSRYNSPLHF.